This is a list of T cell receptor beta chains from one sample in a study of beta chain features in type 1 diabetes. Here immunoSEQ multiplex PCR was the method, and the copy in TCRdb shows in-frame clones only, minus some. Among more than 550,000 clones listed, around 15% were seen once. Sequenced input: naive CD4+ T cells from blood. These TCRs come from a man aged 18 to 35 with type 1 diabetes. Each CDR3 is given with its conserved first and last residue. The D gene is left open where the match is weak. Clone size is shown for a subset of rows, as once, few, many or a class of expanded clone.

>.|TRBV27|TRBJ2-7|few
TGTGCCAGCGCCCCCCAAATGGGAAGCCGGCAGTACTTC
CASAPQMGSRQYF
>.|TRBV27|TRBJ1-5|few
TGTGCCAGCAGTTCGGATGGTGGGGAAGTCAATCAGCCCCAGCATTTT
CASSSDGGEVNQPQHF
>.|TRBV19|TRBJ1-5|few
TGTGCCAGTAGTCCCTCCTACAAGAATCTGGGCCAGCCCCAGCATTTT
CASSPSYKNLGQPQHF
>TRBD1|TRBV11-1|TRBJ2-1|few
TGTGCCAGCAGCTTGGACAGGGGAAATGGTGAGCAGTTCTTC
CASSLDRGNGEQFF
>TRBD2|TRBV28|TRBJ2-7|.
TGTGCCAGCAAGGGTGGCGGGGGGGAAGAGCAGTACTTC
CASKGGGGEEQYF
>TRBD1|TRBV30|TRBJ2-5|.
TGTGCCTGGAGTAAGGGGGCAATAAAGACCCAGTACTTC
CAWSKGAIKTQYF
>.|TRBV5-1|TRBJ2-1|.
TGCGCCAGCAGCCCGGAGGGGTTCTACAATGAGCAGTTCTTC
CASSPEGFYNEQFF
>.|TRBV20-1|TRBJ2-1|.
TGCAGTGCTAGACGCAACAATGAGCAGTTCTTC
CSARRNNEQFF
>TRBD1|TRBV4-1|TRBJ1-1|.
TGCGCCAGCAGCCGCGGACAGGGGGCAACCGGGAACACTGAAGCTTTCTTT
CASSRGQGATGNTEAFF
>TRBD1|TRBV9|TRBJ2-7|.
TGTGCCAGCAGCCAAGGACAGGGGGCCTACGAGCAGTACTTC
CASSQGQGAYEQYF
>TRBD1|TRBV6-5|TRBJ2-5|few
TGTGCCAGCAGTTACGGCGTCGGGACAGGGTCAGAGACCCAGTACTTC
CASSYGVGTGSETQYF
>.|TRBV5-1|TRBJ2-3|few
TGCGCCAGCAGTCCCCAGATTACAGATACGCAGTATTTT
CASSPQITDTQYF
>.|TRBV18|TRBJ2-7|.
TGTGCCAGCTCACCGCCCGCGGGCCCCTACGAGCAGTACTTC
CASSPPAGPYEQYF
>.|TRBV5-4|TRBJ2-2|.
TGTGCCAGCAGCTTGGATGGCGGCGACACCGGGGAGCTGTTTTTT
CASSLDGGDTGELFF
>.|TRBV29-1|TRBJ2-7|.
TGCAGCGTTGCACTAAGCTCCTACGAGCAGTACTTC
CSVALSSYEQYF
>TRBD1|TRBV7-2|TRBJ1-1|.
TGTGCCAGCAGCTTAGGCCGACAGGGGGCAGGCACTGAAGCTTTCTTT
CASSLGRQGAGTEAFF
>.|TRBV5-8|TRBJ2-7|.
TGTGCCAGCAGCCACAGCTACTTC
CASSHSYF
>.|TRBV19|TRBJ2-1|.
TGTGCCAGTAGTAACCAGGCGGAGTACAATGAGCAGTTCTTC
CASSNQAEYNEQFF
>.|TRBV7-9|TRBJ2-7|.
TGTGCCAGCAGCTTGCGGGATCTTTACGAGCAGTACTTC
CASSLRDLYEQYF
>TRBD2|TRBV7-8|TRBJ2-3|few
TGTGCCAGCAGTCCCCGACTAGCGGGGGCGACAGATACGCAGTATTTT
CASSPRLAGATDTQYF
>.|TRBV11-2|TRBJ2-1|few
TGTGCCAGCGGGACTTACGAGCAGTTCTTC
CASGTYEQFF
>.|TRBV4-2|TRBJ2-1|.
TGTGCCAGCAGCCAAGACGAGGGAAGCTCCTACAATGAGCAGTTCTTC
CASSQDEGSSYNEQFF
>TRBD2|TRBV11-2|TRBJ2-1|.
TGTGCCAGCAGCTTAGATCACCTAGCGGGAGGGGCTGAGCAGTTCTTC
CASSLDHLAGGAEQFF
>TRBD1|TRBV18|TRBJ2-7|.
TGTGCCAGCTCACCCACAGGGGGCTACGAGCAGTACTTC
CASSPTGGYEQYF
>.|TRBV28|TRBJ2-7|.
TGTGCCAGCAGTTTAGGCGACACGAGCTCCTACGAGCAGTACTTC
CASSLGDTSSYEQYF
>.|TRBV7-2|TRBJ1-2|few
TGTGCCAGCAGCTTACACGAACGGGAGACCTACGGATTC
CASSLHERETYGF